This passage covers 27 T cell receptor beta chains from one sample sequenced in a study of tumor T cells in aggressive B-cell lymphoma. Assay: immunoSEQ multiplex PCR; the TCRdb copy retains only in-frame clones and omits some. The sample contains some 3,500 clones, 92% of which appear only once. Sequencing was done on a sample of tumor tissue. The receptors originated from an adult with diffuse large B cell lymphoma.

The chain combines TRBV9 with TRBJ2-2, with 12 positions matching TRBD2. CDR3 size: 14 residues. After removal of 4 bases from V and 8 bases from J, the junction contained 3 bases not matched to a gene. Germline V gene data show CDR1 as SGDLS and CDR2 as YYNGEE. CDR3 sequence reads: CASSSGLAGGELFF. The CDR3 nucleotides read TGTGCCAGCAGCTCTGGACTAGCGGGGGGGGAGCTGTTTTTT.

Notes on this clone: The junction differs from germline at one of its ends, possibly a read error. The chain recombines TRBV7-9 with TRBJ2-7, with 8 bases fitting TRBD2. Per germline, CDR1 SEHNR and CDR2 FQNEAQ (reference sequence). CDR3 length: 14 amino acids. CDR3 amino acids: CVSSLLAASYEQYF. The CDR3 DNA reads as TGTGTCAGCAGCTTACTAGCGGCCTCCTACGAGCAGTACTTC.

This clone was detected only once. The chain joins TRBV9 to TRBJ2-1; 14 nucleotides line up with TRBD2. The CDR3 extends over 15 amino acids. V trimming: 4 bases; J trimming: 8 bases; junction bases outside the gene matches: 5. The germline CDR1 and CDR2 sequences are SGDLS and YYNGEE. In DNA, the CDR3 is TGTGCCAGCAGCCCGACTAGCGGGGGGGCGTATGAGCAGTTCTTC. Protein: CASSPTSGGAYEQFF.

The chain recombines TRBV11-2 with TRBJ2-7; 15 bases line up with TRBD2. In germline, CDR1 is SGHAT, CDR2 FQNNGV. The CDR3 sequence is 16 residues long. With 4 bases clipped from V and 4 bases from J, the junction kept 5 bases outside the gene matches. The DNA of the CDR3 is TGTGCCAGCAGCTCCGGACTAGCGGGAGGGCCGTACGAGCAGTACTTC. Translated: CASSSGLAGGPYEQYF.

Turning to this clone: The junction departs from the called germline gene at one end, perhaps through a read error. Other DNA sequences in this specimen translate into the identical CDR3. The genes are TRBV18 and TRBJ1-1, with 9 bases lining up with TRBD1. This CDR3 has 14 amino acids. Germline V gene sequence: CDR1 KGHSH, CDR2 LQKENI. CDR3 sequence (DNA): TGTGCTAGCTCACCGGACAGGGGTTCCACTGAAGCCTTCTTT. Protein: CASSPDRGSTEAFF.

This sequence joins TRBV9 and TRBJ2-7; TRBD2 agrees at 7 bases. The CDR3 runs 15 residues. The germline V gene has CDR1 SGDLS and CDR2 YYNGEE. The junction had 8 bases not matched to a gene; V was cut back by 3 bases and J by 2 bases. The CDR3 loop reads CASSGMASGAYEQYF. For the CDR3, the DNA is TGTGCCAGCAGCGGAATGGCTAGCGGAGCCTACGAGCAGTACTTC.

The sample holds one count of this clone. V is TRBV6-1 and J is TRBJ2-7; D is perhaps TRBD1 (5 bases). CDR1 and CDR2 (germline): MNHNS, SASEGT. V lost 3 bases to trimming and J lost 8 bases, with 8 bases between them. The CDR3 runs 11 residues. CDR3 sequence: CASSDRVQQYF. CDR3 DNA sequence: TGTGCCAGCAGTGACAGGGTGCAGCAGTACTTC.

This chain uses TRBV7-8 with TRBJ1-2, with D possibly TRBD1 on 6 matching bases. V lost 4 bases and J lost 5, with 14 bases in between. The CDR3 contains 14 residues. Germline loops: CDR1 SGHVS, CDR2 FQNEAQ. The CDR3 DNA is TGTGCCAGCAGCTCCCCAGGGGCTCGGTATGGCTACACCTTC. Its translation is CASSSPGARYGYTF.

The CDR3 loop is CASSDSAGTDTQYF. In DNA form, the CDR3 reads TGTGCCAGCAGTGACTCGGCAGGCACAGATACGCAGTATTTT. J is TRBJ2-3 and V is TRBV6-4; D is ambiguous. In germline, CDR1 is MRHNA, CDR2 SNTAGT. V was trimmed by 0 bases and J by 1 base, leaving 5 bases between them. The CDR3 length is 14 residues.

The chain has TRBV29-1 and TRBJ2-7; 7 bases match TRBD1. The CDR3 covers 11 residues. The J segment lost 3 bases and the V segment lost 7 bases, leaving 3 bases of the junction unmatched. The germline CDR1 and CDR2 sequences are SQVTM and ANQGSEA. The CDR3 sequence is CSGQGIYEQYF. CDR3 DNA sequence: TGCAGCGGACAGGGAATCTACGAGCAGTACTTC.

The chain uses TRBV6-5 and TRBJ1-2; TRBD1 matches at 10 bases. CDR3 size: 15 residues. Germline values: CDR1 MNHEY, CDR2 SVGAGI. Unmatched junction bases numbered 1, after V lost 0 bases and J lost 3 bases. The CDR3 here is CASSYSGTGDYGYTF. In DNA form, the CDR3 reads TGTGCCAGCAGTTACTCAGGGACAGGGGACTATGGCTACACCTTC.

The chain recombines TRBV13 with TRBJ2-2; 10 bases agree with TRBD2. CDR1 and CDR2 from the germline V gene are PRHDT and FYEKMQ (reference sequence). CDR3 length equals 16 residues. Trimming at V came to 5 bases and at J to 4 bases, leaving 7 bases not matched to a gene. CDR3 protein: CASSKTSGARTGELFF. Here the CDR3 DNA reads TGTGCCAGCAGCAAAACTAGCGGGGCCCGCACCGGGGAGCTGTTTTTT.

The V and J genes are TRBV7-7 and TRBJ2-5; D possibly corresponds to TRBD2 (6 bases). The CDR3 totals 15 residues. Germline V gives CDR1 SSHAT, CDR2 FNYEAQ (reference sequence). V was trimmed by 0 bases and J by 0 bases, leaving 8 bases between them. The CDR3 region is CASSLAGGNQETQYF. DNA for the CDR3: TGTGCCAGCAGCTTAGCGGGCGGGAACCAAGAGACCCAGTACTTC.

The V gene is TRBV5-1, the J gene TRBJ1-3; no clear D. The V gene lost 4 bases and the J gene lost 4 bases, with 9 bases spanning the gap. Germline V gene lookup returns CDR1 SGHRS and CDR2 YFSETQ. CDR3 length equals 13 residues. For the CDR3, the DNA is TGCGCCAGCAGCCCTGACACCGGAAACACCATATATTTT. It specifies CASSPDTGNTIYF. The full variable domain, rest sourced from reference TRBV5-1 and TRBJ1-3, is KAGVTQTPRYLIKTRGQQVTLSCSPISGHRSVSWYQQTPGQGLQFLFEYFSETQRNKGNFPGRFSGRQFSNSRSEMNVSTLELGDSALYLCASSPDTGNTIYFGEGSWLTVV.

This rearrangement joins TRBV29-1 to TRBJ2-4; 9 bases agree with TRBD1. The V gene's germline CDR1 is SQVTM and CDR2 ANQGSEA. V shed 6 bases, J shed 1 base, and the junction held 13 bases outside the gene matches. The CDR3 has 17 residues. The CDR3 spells CSVLVLRDRVAKNIQYF. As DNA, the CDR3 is TGCAGCGTCTTGGTACTCCGGGACAGGGTGGCCAAAAACATTCAGTACTTC.

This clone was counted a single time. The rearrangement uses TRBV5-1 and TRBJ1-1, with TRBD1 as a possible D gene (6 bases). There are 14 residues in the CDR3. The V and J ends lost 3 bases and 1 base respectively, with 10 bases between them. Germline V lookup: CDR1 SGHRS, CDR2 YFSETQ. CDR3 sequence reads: CASSYPGQNTEAFF. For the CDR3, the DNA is TGCGCCAGCAGCTATCCGGGACAGAACACTGAAGCTTTCTTT.

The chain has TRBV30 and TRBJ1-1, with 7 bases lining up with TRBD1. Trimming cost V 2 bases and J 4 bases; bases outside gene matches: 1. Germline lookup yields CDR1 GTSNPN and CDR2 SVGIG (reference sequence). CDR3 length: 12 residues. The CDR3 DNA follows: TGTGCCTGGAGTAACAGGGGCACTGAAGCTTTCTTT. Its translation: CAWSNRGTEAFF.

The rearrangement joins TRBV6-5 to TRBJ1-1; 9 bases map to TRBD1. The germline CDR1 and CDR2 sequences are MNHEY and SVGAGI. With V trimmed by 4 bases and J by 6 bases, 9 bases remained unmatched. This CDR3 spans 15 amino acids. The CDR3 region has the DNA TGTGCCAGCAGTTCCGTAACAGGGGGCGCGGCTGAAGCTTTCTTT. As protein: CASSSVTGGAAEAFF.

The DNA for the CDR3 is TGTGCCACCGCGAGGGCGAGCACAGATACGCAGTATTTT. This translates into CATARASTDTQYF. V usage is TRBV15 and J usage is TRBJ2-3; weak D call: TRBD2 (5 bases). V was shortened by 8 bases and J by 0 bases, with 9 bases between the two germline ends. In germline, CDR1 is LNHNV, CDR2 YYDKDF (reference sequence). This CDR3 has 13 residues.

The CDR3 coding sequence is TGTGCCAGCTCACCACAGGTTAGCGGGAGACATTTCTACGAGCAGTACTTC. Translation: CASSPQVSGRHFYEQYF. The chain uses TRBV18 and TRBJ2-7; TRBD2 aligns across 9 bases. This CDR3 contains 17 residues. Germline CDR1 reads KGHSH; CDR2 reads LQKENI. V was pared by 1 base and J by 3 bases, with 10 bases of the junction left unmatched.

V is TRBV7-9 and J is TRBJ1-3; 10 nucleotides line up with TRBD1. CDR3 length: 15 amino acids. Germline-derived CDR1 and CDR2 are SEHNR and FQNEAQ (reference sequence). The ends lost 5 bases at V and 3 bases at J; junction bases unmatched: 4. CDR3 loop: CASSLTGGFGNTIYF. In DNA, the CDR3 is TGTGCCAGCAGCCTGACAGGGGGCTTTGGAAACACCATATATTTT.

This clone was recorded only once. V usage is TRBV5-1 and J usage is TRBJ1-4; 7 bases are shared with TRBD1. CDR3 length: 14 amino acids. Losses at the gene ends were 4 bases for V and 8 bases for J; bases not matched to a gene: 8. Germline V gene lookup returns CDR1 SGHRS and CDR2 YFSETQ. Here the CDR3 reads CASSRDSPREKLFF. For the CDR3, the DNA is TGCGCCAGCAGCCGGGACAGCCCAAGGGAAAAACTGTTTTTT.

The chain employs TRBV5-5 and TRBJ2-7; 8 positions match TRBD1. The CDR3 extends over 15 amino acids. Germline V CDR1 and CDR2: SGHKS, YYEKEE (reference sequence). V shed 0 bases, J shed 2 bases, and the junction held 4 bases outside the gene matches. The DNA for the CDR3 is TGTGCCAGCAGCTTGGGCAGGACAGGGCCCTACGAGCAGTACTTC. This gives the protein CASSLGRTGPYEQYF.

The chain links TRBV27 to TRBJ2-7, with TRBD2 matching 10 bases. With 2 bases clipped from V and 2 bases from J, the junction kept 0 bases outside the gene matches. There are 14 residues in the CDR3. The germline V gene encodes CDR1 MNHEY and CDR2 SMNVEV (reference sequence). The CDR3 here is CASSLLAGAYEQYF. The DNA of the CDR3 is TGTGCCAGCAGTTTACTAGCGGGAGCCTACGAGCAGTACTTC.

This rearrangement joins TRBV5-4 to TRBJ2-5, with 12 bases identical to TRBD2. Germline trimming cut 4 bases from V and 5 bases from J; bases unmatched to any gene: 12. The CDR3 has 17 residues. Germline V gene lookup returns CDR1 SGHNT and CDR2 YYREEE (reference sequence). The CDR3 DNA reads TGTGCCAGCAGCGGGATGGAGGCTAGCGGGAGGGGGGAGACCCAGTACTTC. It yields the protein CASSGMEASGRGETQYF.

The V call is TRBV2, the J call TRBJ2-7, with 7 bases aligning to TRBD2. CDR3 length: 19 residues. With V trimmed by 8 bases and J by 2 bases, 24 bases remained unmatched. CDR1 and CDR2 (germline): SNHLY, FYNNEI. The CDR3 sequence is CASLVREERGGSQPYEQYF. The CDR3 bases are TGTGCCAGCCTCGTTAGGGAGGAGAGAGGCGGGAGTCAGCCCTACGAGCAGTACTTC.

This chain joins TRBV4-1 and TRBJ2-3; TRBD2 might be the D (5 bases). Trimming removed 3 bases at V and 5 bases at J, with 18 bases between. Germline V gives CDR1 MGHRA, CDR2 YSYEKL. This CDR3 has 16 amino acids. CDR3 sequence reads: CASSHNSSPERDTQYF. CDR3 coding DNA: TGCGCCAGCAGCCATAACTCTAGCCCAGAACGAGATACGCAGTATTTT.